The 19 T cell receptor beta chains below come from one sample, sequenced in a study of T cell repertoires in ileal Crohn's disease. TCRdb keeps only in-frame clones here, not all; method: immunoSEQ multiplex PCR. The table lists 9,500 to 11,000 clones, 60% to 85% of them singletons. The time point denotes: neoterminal ileum biopsy at postoperative endoscopy, about 6 months after surgery. What was sequenced was ileal tissue. The receptors were sampled from an adult with Crohn's disease.

The V and J genes are TRBV2 and TRBJ1-2; 10 nucleotides line up with TRBD1. Trimming at V came to 3 bases and at J to 6 bases, leaving 1 base not matched to a gene. Per germline, CDR1 SNHLY and CDR2 FYNNEI. This CDR3 region has 13 residues. The CDR3 here is CASSEDRGNGYTF. CDR3 DNA sequence: TGTGCCAGCAGTGAGGACAGGGGGAATGGCTACACCTTC.

This rearrangement joins TRBV18 to TRBJ1-2, with D perhaps matching TRBD1 (5 bases). The CDR3 length is 14 residues. Germline V CDR1 and CDR2: KGHSH, LQKENI. Deletions cut 3 bases from V and 2 bases from J, with 10 bases between. For the CDR3, the DNA is TGTGCCAGCTCACCCGGGGGTATCAACTATGGCTACACCTTC. It encodes CASSPGGINYGYTF.

This clone was detected only a few times. The genes are TRBV4-2 and TRBJ2-7, with a weak D call TRBD2 (5 bases). Germline assignment: CDR1 LGHNA and CDR2 YNFKEQ. The CDR3 runs 13 residues. V dropped 4 bases and J dropped 6 bases, with 13 bases sitting between them. The CDR3 DNA reads as TGTGCCAGCAGCCCGGGGTGGACCGGCGAGCAGTACTTC. It yields the protein CASSPGWTGEQYF.

The chain has TRBV18 and TRBJ2-7; D is possibly TRBD1 (5 bases). The V gene lost 6 bases and the J gene lost 7 bases, with 19 bases spanning the gap. Looked up from germline, CDR1 is KGHSH and CDR2 is LQKENI. The CDR3 totals 14 residues. The CDR3 nucleotides are TGTGCCAGCTCCCTTAACCAGCAGGGCCTGGAGCAGTACTTC. Its protein is CASSLNQQGLEQYF. The full variable domain, with the rest looked up from reference TRBV18 and TRBJ2-7, is NAGVMQNPRHLVRRRGQEARLRCSPMKGHSHVYWYRQLPEEGLKFMVYLQKENIIDESGMPKERFSAEFPKEGPSILRIQQVVRGDSAAYFCASSLNQQGLEQYFGPGTRLTVT.

CDR3 in DNA: TGCGCCAGCAGCATGGCCCCAAACCGGGCAGATACGCAGTATTTT. Translated, it gives CASSMAPNRADTQYF. The chain is built from TRBV5-1 and TRBJ2-3; D remains ambiguous. The germline CDR1 and CDR2 sequences are SGHRS and YFSETQ. V was pared by 4 bases and J by 4 bases, with 16 bases between. The CDR3 has 15 residues.

This chain links TRBV7-9 with TRBJ2-3; tentatively, D is TRBD1 (5 bases). V was shortened by 0 bases and J by 3 bases, with 16 bases between the two germline ends. The length of the CDR3 is 17 residues. The germline V gene encodes CDR1 SEHNR and CDR2 FQNEAQ (reference sequence). The CDR3 nucleotides are TGTGCCAGCAGCTTAGCGTACGCCAGGGATTCAACAGATACGCAGTATTTT. Translated: CASSLAYARDSTDTQYF.

The chain has TRBV6-1 and TRBJ1-1; D gene ambiguous. Deletions cut 6 bases from V and 7 bases from J, with 15 bases between. CDR1 MNHNS and CDR2 SASEGT come from the germline V gene. The CDR3 has 13 amino acids. The CDR3 loop is CASSRERALEAFF. In nucleotides, the CDR3 is TGTGCCAGCAGCCGTGAGAGAGCCCTTGAAGCTTTCTTT.

This clone is a singleton in its sample. The chain carries TRBV7-9 and TRBJ1-2; D might be TRBD1 (6 bases). Germline V CDR1 and CDR2: SEHNR, FQNEAQ (reference sequence). The germline V and J ends were trimmed by 5 bases and 0 bases, with 10 bases remaining between them. The CDR3 is 14 residues long. The CDR3 loop is CASSGGGSNYGYTF. The CDR3 DNA follows: TGTGCCAGCAGCGGCGGGGGCTCTAACTATGGCTACACCTTC.

This sequence joins TRBV19 and TRBJ1-1; D unclear. Per the germline V gene, CDR1 is LNHDA and CDR2 is SQIVND (reference sequence). CDR3 length equals 15 residues. V dropped 6 bases and J dropped 0 bases, with 14 bases sitting between them. In DNA form, the CDR3 reads TGTGCCAGTAGAACGGTACGTTCGATGAACACTGAAGCTTTCTTT. Translated: CASRTVRSMNTEAFF.

The chain couples TRBV28 to TRBJ1-1, with D hard to call. The CDR3 has 14 amino acids. V lost 5 bases and J lost 1, with 11 bases in between. Germline V gene lookup returns CDR1 MDHEN and CDR2 SYDVKM. CDR3 sequence: CASSPAIQNTEAFF. The CDR3 DNA reads TGTGCCAGCAGTCCCGCGATCCAGAACACTGAAGCTTTCTTT.

V and J are TRBV6-6 and TRBJ2-5, with D possibly TRBD2 on 6 matching bases. The end of the DNA fits TRBJ2-7 better, so the J call may be wrong. The CDR3 spans 15 residues. Germline V gives CDR1 MNHNY, CDR2 SVGAGI (reference sequence). The CDR3 sequence is CASSDPGESSYEQYF. CDR3 coding DNA: TGTGCCAGCAGTGACCCGGGGGAAAGCTCCTACGAGCAGTACTTC.

This sequence joins TRBV10-2 and TRBJ1-1; possible D gene TRBD1, 5 bases. The CDR3 loop spans 17 amino acids. With 5 bases removed from V and 0 bases from J, the gap between germline ends came to 19 bases. Germline V lookup: CDR1 WSHSY, CDR2 SAAADI. This chain's CDR3 is CASSPNKGSPMNTEAFF. Written as DNA, the CDR3 is TGCGCCAGCAGTCCTAATAAGGGGTCACCTATGAACACTGAAGCTTTCTTT.

J is TRBJ1-5 and V is TRBV7-9, with 9 positions matching TRBD1. Germline CDR1 SEHNR, CDR2 FQNEAQ (reference sequence). Germline trimming cut 3 bases from V and 6 bases from J; bases unmatched to any gene: 6. The CDR3 has 15 residues. The CDR3 loop reads CASSLPGQGIQPQHF. In DNA form, the CDR3 reads TGTGCCAGCAGCTTGCCGGGACAGGGAATTCAGCCCCAGCATTTT.

This chain connects TRBV7-2 to TRBJ1-1; D might be TRBD1 (6 bases). Germline V CDR1 and CDR2: SGHTA, FQGNSA. The V end was cut by 3 bases, the J end by 4 bases, with 12 bases between. The CDR3 contains 14 residues. CDR3: CASSFPQGATEAFF. CDR3 nucleotide sequence: TGTGCCAGCAGCTTCCCACAGGGAGCCACTGAAGCTTTCTTT.

The V gene is TRBV7-8, the J gene TRBJ2-7, with TRBD1 matching 8 bases. Trimming took 5 bases from V and 2 from J; bases not matched to a gene: 8. This CDR3 is built from 15 residues. Per germline, CDR1 SGHVS and CDR2 FQNEAQ. CDR3 nucleotides: TGTGCCAGCAGCCCCCAAGGACAGGGAACCTACGAGCAGTACTTC. Its protein product is CASSPQGQGTYEQYF.

CDR3 sequence (DNA): TGTGCCAGCAGTGGACCCTCGAGAGGGAGGTTGAGTGAAAAACTGTTTTTT. Protein sequence: CASSGPSRGRLSEKLFF. The chain uses TRBV25-1 and TRBJ1-4; D is unclear. CDR3 length equals 17 residues. Germline CDR1 is MGHDK and CDR2 is SYGVNS. The ends were cut back, 4 bases at V and 7 bases at J, with 22 bases in the middle.

The chain is built from TRBV6-1 and TRBJ1-5, with a tentative D call TRBD1 (5 bases). Trimming took 2 bases from V and 2 from J, leaving 10 bases between them. Germline assignment: CDR1 MNHNS and CDR2 SASEGT. This CDR3 is 15 amino acids long. CDR3 region: CASSENEGGNQPQHF. The CDR3, as DNA: TGTGCCAGCAGTGAAAATGAAGGGGGCAATCAGCCCCAGCATTTT.

In nucleotides, the CDR3 is TGTGCCAGCAGTTCAGGGACAGGGGGCACCGGGGAGCTGTTTTTT. Protein product: CASSSGTGGTGELFF. V usage is TRBV5-4 and J usage is TRBJ2-2; TRBD1 agrees at 11 bases. Trimming at V came to 5 bases and at J to 4 bases, leaving 4 bases not matched to a gene. The V gene's germline CDR1 is SGHNT and CDR2 YYREEE (reference sequence). The CDR3 is made up of 15 amino acids.

This clone was observed once. The chain is built from TRBV29-1 and TRBJ2-3, with 7 bases matching TRBD2. Losses at the gene ends were 7 bases for V and 1 base for J; bases not matched to a gene: 8. Germline V lookup: CDR1 SQVTM, CDR2 ANQGSEA. The CDR3 covers 14 residues. The CDR3 loop reads CSAGGGGGTDTQYF. The CDR3 DNA reads as TGCAGCGCGGGGGGTGGCGGGGGCACAGATACGCAGTATTTT.